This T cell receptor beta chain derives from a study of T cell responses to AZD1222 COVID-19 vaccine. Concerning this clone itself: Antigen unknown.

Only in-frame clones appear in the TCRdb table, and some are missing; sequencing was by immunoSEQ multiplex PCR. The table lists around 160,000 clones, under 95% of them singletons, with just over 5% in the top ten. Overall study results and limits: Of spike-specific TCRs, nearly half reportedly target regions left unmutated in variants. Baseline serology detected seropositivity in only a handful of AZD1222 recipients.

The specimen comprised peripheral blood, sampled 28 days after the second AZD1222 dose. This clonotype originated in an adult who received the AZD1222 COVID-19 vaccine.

Here the CDR3 reads CASSIVGRQEYGYTF. CDR3 coding DNA: TGTGCCAGTAGTATAGTGGGACGCCAGGAGTATGGCTACACCTTC. The V call is TRBV19, the J call TRBJ1-2, with a weak D call TRBD1 (5 bases). This CDR3 spans 15 amino acids. Trimming removed 1 base from V and 5 bases from J, with 14 bases in between. CDR1 and CDR2 from the germline V gene are LNHDA and SQIVND (reference sequence).